The 16 T cell receptor beta chains listed next were all sequenced from one sample in a study of cytomegalovirus exposure and HLA in healthy donors. 13 Jbeta primers and 60 Vbeta primers were used for the PCR. Clones were sequenced by immunoSEQ multiplex PCR, and TCRdb holds only the in-frame ones, with some missing. Among roughly 150,000 clones listed, 76% were seen once. The sequenced sample consisted of PBMCs. The receptors stem from a man aged 40-55 years in good health and CMV-seronegative.

The sample holds one count of this clone. The chain combines TRBV7-3 with TRBJ2-1; maybe TRBD1 (6 bases). This CDR3 is 15 amino acids long. Germline V lookup: CDR1 SGHTA, CDR2 FQGTGA. V shed 6 bases and J shed 7 bases, with 19 bases lying between them. The CDR3 DNA reads as TGTGCCAGCAGATCAATACAGGGATCGCAAAATGAGCAGTTCTTC. Translated, it gives CASRSIQGSQNEQFF.

The chain couples TRBV4-2 to TRBJ2-7; TRBD2 agrees at 7 bases. This CDR3 region has 16 residues. Germline CDR1 and CDR2: LGHNA and YNFKEQ. With V trimmed by 0 bases and J by 4 bases, 9 bases remained unmatched. The CDR3 is CASSQDRDYPKYEQYF. The CDR3 nucleotides read TGTGCCAGCAGCCAAGACCGGGACTACCCCAAATACGAGCAGTACTTC.

This rearrangement joins TRBV30 to TRBJ1-6; possibly TRBD1 for D (5 bases). Trimming cost V 0 bases and J 9 bases, with 12 bases left between them. Germline V CDR1 and CDR2: GTSNPN, SVGIG (reference sequence). The CDR3 loop spans 14 amino acids. The DNA for the CDR3 is TGTGCCTGGAGTGTCATGGCAGGGCTTTCACCCCTCCACTTT. As protein: CAWSVMAGLSPLHF.

J is TRBJ2-1 and V is TRBV29-1; no firm D call. Trimming took off 5 bases at V and 1 base at J, with 6 bases between the two ends. The germline CDR1 and CDR2 sequences are SQVTM and ANQGSEA. The CDR3 covers 12 residues. For the CDR3, the DNA is TGCAGCGTTTCCCTATCCTACAATGAGCAGTTCTTC. Its translation is CSVSLSYNEQFF.

The chain combines TRBV6-1 with TRBJ1-2; 8 bases are a match to TRBD1. Trimming cost V 1 base and J 3 bases; bases outside gene matches: 4. The CDR3 sequence is 15 residues long. The germline gives CDR1 MNHNS, CDR2 SASEGT. The CDR3 bases are TGTGCCAGCAGTGAAGGGACAGGGAGGGACTATGGCTACACCTTC. Translated, it gives CASSEGTGRDYGYTF.

This chain links TRBV11-2 with TRBJ2-7; D is perhaps TRBD1 (6 bases). The CDR3 is made up of 13 amino acids. With 7 bases removed from V and 5 bases from J, the gap between germline ends came to 15 bases. Germline values: CDR1 SGHAT, CDR2 FQNNGV. The CDR3 coding sequence is TGTGCCAGCATGTTTACAGGGTTCCACGAGCAGTACTTC. This codes for CASMFTGFHEQYF.

The chain couples TRBV5-6 to TRBJ2-7, with 9 nucleotides matching TRBD1. This CDR3 contains 13 residues. CDR1 and CDR2 (germline): SGHDT, YYEEEE. J lost 6 bases, V lost 2 bases, and 3 bases had no gene match. CDR3 residues: CASSFGTGTEQYF. For the CDR3, the DNA is TGTGCCAGCAGCTTCGGGACAGGGACCGAGCAGTACTTC.

This clone was seen more than once but under ten times. This chain links TRBV19 with TRBJ2-7; possible D gene TRBD1, 5 bases. V lost 3 bases to trimming and J lost 0 bases, with 9 bases between them. Per the germline V gene, CDR1 is LNHDA and CDR2 is SQIVND (reference sequence). This CDR3 contains 14 residues. CDR3 nucleotide sequence: TGTGCCAGTAGTATTGCAGGGAACTCCTACGAGCAGTACTTC. Protein product: CASSIAGNSYEQYF.

V is TRBV4-3 and J is TRBJ1-6; 10 nucleotides align to TRBD1. After removal of 0 bases from V and 9 bases from J, the junction contained 5 bases not matched to a gene. Germline V gene sequence: CDR1 LGHNA, CDR2 YSLEER. This CDR3 is 16 amino acids long. The CDR3 sequence: CASSQDGGTGVSPLHF. The DNA of the CDR3 is TGCGCCAGCAGCCAAGATGGTGGGACAGGGGTTTCACCCCTCCACTTT.

The genes are TRBV9 and TRBJ2-7; TRBD1 is a possible D gene (5 bases). The CDR3 extends over 14 amino acids. Trimming removed 2 bases at V and 2 bases at J, with 11 bases between. Germline values: CDR1 SGDLS, CDR2 YYNGEE. CDR3 nucleotides: TGTGCCAGCAGCGTTGACGACAGCCCCTACGAGCAGTACTTC. It translates to CASSVDDSPYEQYF.

The count of this clone is one. The chain recombines TRBV30 with TRBJ1-5, with D possibly TRBD1 on 5 matching bases. Germline CDR1 reads GTSNPN; CDR2 reads SVGIG (reference sequence). V dropped 0 bases and J dropped 9 bases, with 12 bases sitting between them. The CDR3 spans 13 residues. CDR3 sequence: CAWSVDRARPQHF. DNA for the CDR3: TGTGCCTGGAGTGTTGACAGAGCTCGGCCCCAGCATTTT.

This sequence joins TRBV7-2 and TRBJ2-1, with 13 bases matching TRBD2. The ends lost 3 bases at V and 7 bases at J; junction bases unmatched: 9. This CDR3 is 17 amino acids long. CDR1 SGHTA and CDR2 FQGNSA come from the germline V gene. CDR3 DNA: TGTGCCAGCAGCTTCGTACCTGGACTAGCGGGGGAGAATGAGCAGTTCTTC. This codes for CASSFVPGLAGENEQFF.

This clone appeared a few times. This chain connects TRBV19 to TRBJ1-1; 7 positions match TRBD1. Germline V lookup: CDR1 LNHDA, CDR2 SQIVND (reference sequence). The V segment lost 6 bases and the J segment 1 base; nucleotides outside the gene matches: 5. There are 14 residues in the CDR3. The CDR3 DNA follows: TGTGCCAGTAGGGAAGGGGGCGCGAACACTGAAGCTTTCTTT. It specifies CASREGGANTEAFF.

CDR3 DNA: TGTGCCAGCAGTCGGGGGGGCACTGAAGCTTTCTTT. This translates into CASSRGGTEAFF. This chain uses TRBV7-3 with TRBJ1-1, with D possibly TRBD1 on 5 matching bases. The CDR3 has 12 amino acids. The germline CDR1 and CDR2 sequences are SGHTA and FQGTGA. V lost 6 bases to trimming and J lost 4 bases, with 9 bases between them.

The chain recombines TRBV28 with TRBJ2-1; 7 nucleotides agree with TRBD2. This CDR3 comprises 14 residues. Germline lookup yields CDR1 MDHEN and CDR2 SYDVKM. Trimming at V came to 3 bases and at J to 13 bases, leaving 12 bases not matched to a gene. The CDR3 nucleotides read TGTGCCAGCAGTTTTTTAACTCTAGGACTAGGACAGTTCTTC. It is translated as CASSFLTLGLGQFF.

The chain is built from TRBV5-1 and TRBJ1-1; no reliable D call. Germline lookup yields CDR1 SGHRS and CDR2 YFSETQ. V was clipped by 1 base and J by 3 bases, with 10 bases between them. The CDR3 has 14 residues. CDR3 in DNA: TGCGCCAGCAGCTTGATGCAGGTCGACACTGAAGCTTTCTTT. Residues: CASSLMQVDTEAFF.